The 9 T cell receptor beta chains below were found in one sample sequenced in a study of a mutant IDH1 vaccine in newly diagnosed glioma. Clones were read by immunoSEQ multiplex PCR, and TCRdb kept only the in-frame ones, dropping some. The data contain 110,000 or so clones, about nine tenths of them singletons. Time point denoted: week 11, during vaccination. The study gave 300 ug of mutant IDH1 20-mer peptide per vaccine dose, with topical imiquimod. Their antigen targets remain unknown. The source material was PBMCs, sampled from a glioma patient whose treatment included an IDH1 peptide vaccine. The origin of the receptors is a woman aged 50 to 60 with glioma.

V usage is TRBV18 and J usage is TRBJ1-1; D is ambiguous. This CDR3 is 15 amino acids long. Germline-derived CDR1 and CDR2 are KGHSH and LQKENI. The V gene lost 3 bases and the J gene lost 3 bases, with 14 bases spanning the gap. The DNA of the CDR3 is TGTGCCAGCTCACCGAACCCCGGGATGGACACTGAAGCTTTCTTT. It encodes CASSPNPGMDTEAFF.

The chain has TRBV9 and TRBJ2-2; TRBD1 matches 7 bases. The length of the CDR3 is 16 residues. Looked up from germline, CDR1 is SGDLS and CDR2 is YYNGEE. The V and J ends lost 6 bases and 1 base, in that order; junction bases with no gene match: 9. Written as DNA, the CDR3 is TGTGCCAGCACGCTGACAGGGTCGCGGAACACCGGGGAGCTGTTTTTT. It yields the protein CASTLTGSRNTGELFF.

This chain links TRBV6-1 with TRBJ1-1, with D unresolved. V was clipped by 5 bases and J by 4 bases, with 8 bases between them. Germline CDR1 and CDR2: MNHNS and SASEGT. This CDR3 has 12 amino acids. Written as DNA, the CDR3 is TGTGCCAGCAGTTCCCGAGTCACTGAAGCTTTCTTT. It translates to CASSSRVTEAFF.

This sequence joins TRBV7-8 and TRBJ1-5, with D possibly TRBD1 on 5 matching bases. V gave up 5 bases and J gave up 6 bases, with 17 bases separating them. Germline V gene sequence: CDR1 SGHVS, CDR2 FQNEAQ. The CDR3 is made up of 15 amino acids. The CDR3 loop reads CASSPLGVLAQPQHF. CDR3 sequence (DNA): TGTGCCAGCAGCCCATTAGGGGTCTTGGCTCAGCCCCAGCATTTT. Full variable domain (rest looked up from reference TRBV7-8 and TRBJ1-5): GAGVSQSPRYKVAKRGQDVALRCDPISGHVSLFWYQQALGQGPEFLTYFQNEAQLDKSGLPSDRFFAERPEGSVSTLKIQRTQQEDSAVYLCASSPLGVLAQPQHFGDGTRLSIL.

The table lists this clone with a few counts. The rearrangement links TRBV5-5 to TRBJ2-3; TRBD1 is a possible D gene (6 bases). This CDR3 spans 15 amino acids. The germline V gene encodes CDR1 SGHKS and CDR2 YYEKEE (reference sequence). V was shortened by 5 bases and J by 2 bases, with 15 bases between the two germline ends. DNA of the CDR3: TGTGCCAGCAGGGAACAGGGCTTGCTCACAGATACGCAGTATTTT. It translates to CASREQGLLTDTQYF.

The rearrangement joins TRBV10-3 to TRBJ2-3; 9 positions match TRBD2. Per the germline V gene, CDR1 is ENHRY and CDR2 is SYGVKD. Losses at the gene ends were 6 bases for V and 1 base for J; bases not matched to a gene: 5. The CDR3 is made up of 15 amino acids. The CDR3 loop is CAISPPSGGTDTQYF. In DNA, the CDR3 is TGTGCCATCAGCCCCCCTAGCGGGGGCACAGATACGCAGTATTTT.

Concerning this clone: The same CDR3 also results from other DNA sequences found in this sample. The chain recombines TRBV19 with TRBJ1-1; the match to TRBD1 covers 7 bases. This CDR3 comprises 14 residues. The V and J ends lost 1 base and 3 bases, in that order; junction bases with no gene match: 2. The germline V gene has CDR1 LNHDA and CDR2 SQIVND (reference sequence). The CDR3 DNA is TGTGCCAGTAGTATAGGACAGGGCTACACTGAAGCTTTCTTT. Translated: CASSIGQGYTEAFF.

J is TRBJ2-7 and V is TRBV28; D is undetermined. Trimming stripped 5 bases from V and 2 bases from J, with 10 bases between. Germline CDR1 reads MDHEN; CDR2 reads SYDVKM. This CDR3 contains 13 residues. CDR3 protein: CASSPDVAYEQYF. The CDR3 coding sequence is TGTGCCAGCAGTCCCGACGTTGCCTACGAGCAGTACTTC.

V usage is TRBV19 and J usage is TRBJ1-2; TRBD1 aligns across 9 bases. CDR1 is LNHDA and CDR2 is SQIVND in the germline V gene (reference sequence). The CDR3 runs to 14 residues. V gave up 5 bases and J gave up 5 bases; unmatched junction bases: 6. CDR3 residues: CASSWGQGLYGYTF. The DNA for the CDR3 is TGTGCCAGTAGTTGGGGACAGGGACTTTATGGCTACACCTTC.